These 23 T cell receptor beta chains were sequenced from one sample in a study of control samples from healthy donors and cancer patients. Here immunoSEQ multiplex PCR was the method, and the copy in TCRdb shows in-frame clones only, minus some. The table shows under 40,000 clones, with approximately 82% occurring only once. Sequenced input: PBMCs. The receptors shown here come from a woman between 55 and 75 years old with lung cancer.

V and J are TRBV5-1 and TRBJ2-3; the D is unclear. Trimming cost V 0 bases and J 4 bases, with 15 bases left between them. In germline, CDR1 is SGHRS, CDR2 YFSETQ. This CDR3 contains 16 residues. The CDR3 DNA sequence: TGCGCCAGCAGCTTGGAGGGCTGGAATCAGGCAGATACGCAGTATTTT. It codes for CASSLEGWNQADTQYF.

This clone was seen only once. The chain employs TRBV29-1 and TRBJ1-1; D remains unclear. This CDR3 is 12 amino acids long. V was shortened by 4 bases and J by 0 bases, with 6 bases between the two germline ends. From germline, CDR1 is SQVTM and CDR2 ANQGSEA. CDR3 sequence reads: CSVGIMNTEAFF. In DNA form, the CDR3 reads TGCAGCGTTGGTATAATGAACACTGAAGCTTTCTTT.

The chain joins TRBV7-2 to TRBJ2-2, with D maybe TRBD2 (5 bases). The V and J ends lost 4 bases and 6 bases respectively, with 21 bases between them. Germline V gene data show CDR1 as SGHTA and CDR2 as FQGNSA. The CDR3 has 17 residues. CDR3 residues: CASSSRPREGRAGELFF. The CDR3 DNA reads as TGTGCCAGCAGCTCGAGGCCGAGGGAAGGCCGGGCCGGGGAGCTGTTTTTT.

The chain employs TRBV9 and TRBJ2-1; the match to TRBD2 covers 10 bases. CDR3 length equals 16 residues. The germline V gene encodes CDR1 SGDLS and CDR2 YYNGEE. Trimming removed 4 bases from V and 4 bases from J; junction bases left unmatched: 8. CDR3 nucleotides: TGTGCCAGCAGCCTCCTTAGCGGGGGGCCTTACAATGAGCAGTTCTTC. Translating it yields CASSLLSGGPYNEQFF.

The chain recombines TRBV30 with TRBJ2-3, with D maybe TRBD2 (5 bases). The CDR3 sequence is 16 residues long. V shed 1 base and J shed 4 bases, with 18 bases lying between them. CDR1 and CDR2 (germline): GTSNPN, SVGIG (reference sequence). In DNA, the CDR3 is TGTGCCTGGAGTGGTGTGGCGGGCCTTCACGCAGATACGCAGTATTTT. Its protein product is CAWSGVAGLHADTQYF.

This rearrangement joins TRBV10-3 to TRBJ2-5; possibly TRBD1 for D (7 bases). Germline V gives CDR1 ENHRY, CDR2 SYGVKD. The CDR3 extends over 16 amino acids. V was clipped by 6 bases and J by 2 bases, with 19 bases between them. CDR3 nucleotides: TGTGCCATCAGCGAAACCGCGGGACAGCCTCAAGAGACCCAGTACTTC. Its translation is CAISETAGQPQETQYF.

The rearrangement links TRBV19 to TRBJ2-5, with 11 positions matching TRBD2. Germline V gene lookup returns CDR1 LNHDA and CDR2 SQIVND (reference sequence). This CDR3 is 17 amino acids long. The V gene end was trimmed by 2 bases and the J gene end by 7 bases; junction bases not matched to a gene: 12. The CDR3 here is CASSIRLAGGSGVTQYF. CDR3 bases: TGTGCCAGTAGTATACGGCTAGCGGGAGGCTCCGGGGTGACCCAGTACTTC.

The chain couples TRBV10-3 to TRBJ1-5; no reliable D call. The germline CDR1 and CDR2 sequences are ENHRY and SYGVKD. Trimming stripped 2 bases from V and 7 bases from J, with 15 bases between. The CDR3 has 15 residues. The CDR3 DNA is TGTGCCATCAGTGAGGAGGCCGGGAGCGGCCAGCCCCAGCATTTT. Protein: CAISEEAGSGQPQHF.

This chain joins TRBV7-6 and TRBJ2-1, with a possible D match to TRBD2 (5 bases). This CDR3 is built from 11 residues. V lost 5 bases to trimming and J lost 10 bases, with 9 bases between them. Germline V gene sequence: CDR1 SGHVS, CDR2 FNYEAQ. CDR3 loop: CASSPPGEQFF. The CDR3 DNA is TGTGCCAGCAGCCCCCCGGGGGAGCAGTTCTTC.

V gene TRBV4-3 combines with J gene TRBJ1-4; TRBD1 matches 11 bases. The CDR3 runs 21 residues. Germline V lookup: CDR1 LGHNA, CDR2 YSLEER. J was trimmed by 2 bases and V by 0 bases; bases with no gene match: 14. DNA for the CDR3: TGCGCCAGCAGCCAAGAATTCGCGGGACAGGGGGATTCAGGGACTAATGAAAAACTGTTTTTT. It is translated as CASSQEFAGQGDSGTNEKLFF.

This clone was observed once. This rearrangement joins TRBV28 to TRBJ2-1, with TRBD1 identical over 11 bases. The V gene end was trimmed by 4 bases and the J gene end by 6 bases; junction bases not matched to a gene: 8. Germline CDR1 and CDR2: MDHEN and SYDVKM. CDR3 size: 16 residues. CDR3 protein: CASSSPDRGLSNEQFF. The CDR3 DNA follows: TGTGCCAGCAGTTCCCCGGACAGGGGGCTGTCCAATGAGCAGTTCTTC.

The chain couples TRBV9 to TRBJ1-1; D might be TRBD1 (5 bases). Per the germline V gene, CDR1 is SGDLS and CDR2 is YYNGEE. The CDR3 is made up of 14 amino acids. V lost 0 bases and J 2 bases, leaving 8 bases between the germline ends. CDR3 residues: CASSVEGTNTEAFF. Written as DNA, the CDR3 is TGTGCCAGCAGCGTAGAAGGGACTAACACTGAAGCTTTCTTT.

This sequence joins TRBV6-1 and TRBJ1-5; tentatively, D is TRBD1 (5 bases). Trimming stripped 1 base from V and 6 bases from J, with 10 bases between. This CDR3 spans 14 amino acids. Germline V lookup: CDR1 MNHNS, CDR2 SASEGT. The CDR3 loop is CASSEGQIFQPQHF. As DNA, the CDR3 is TGTGCCAGCAGTGAAGGACAGATCTTTCAGCCCCAGCATTTT.

The chain joins TRBV30 to TRBJ1-6; D is unresolved. The CDR3 has 15 amino acids. Germline CDR1 GTSNPN, CDR2 SVGIG (reference sequence). V was cut by 3 bases and J by 8 bases, with 17 bases left in between. CDR3 region: CAWRVLGLPDSPLHF. CDR3 nucleotides: TGTGCCTGGAGAGTCCTAGGATTGCCCGATTCACCCCTCCACTTT.

This clone was seen just once. The chain joins TRBV4-2 to TRBJ1-5; D is uncertain. This CDR3 has 16 amino acids. V lost 4 bases and J 0 bases, leaving 13 bases between the germline ends. The germline V gene encodes CDR1 LGHNA and CDR2 YNFKEQ. As DNA, the CDR3 is TGTGCCAGCAGCCGGGATGCGGGAAATAGCAATCAGCCCCAGCATTTT. The encoded protein is CASSRDAGNSNQPQHF.

Worth noting for this clone: Mismatch with germline at one junction end may stem from a read error. The chain employs TRBV7-9 and TRBJ2-7, with 9 bases identical to TRBD1. The CDR3 extends over 15 amino acids. Per germline, CDR1 SEHNR and CDR2 FQNEAQ (reference sequence). DNA of the CDR3: TGTGCCAGCAGCTTGGCTACAGGGGGCTCCCACGAGCAGTACTTC. It is translated as CASSLATGGSHEQYF.

The CDR3 DNA reads as TGCGCCAGCAGATCAGGGGGGACAAATAACTATGGCTACACCTTC. This encodes CASRSGGTNNYGYTF. The V and J genes are TRBV5-1 and TRBJ1-2; 7 bases match TRBD1. Germline assignment: CDR1 SGHRS and CDR2 YFSETQ. The V and J ends lost 5 bases and 1 base, in that order; junction bases with no gene match: 8. The CDR3 has 15 residues.

This chain links TRBV7-9 with TRBJ1-2; D may be TRBD1 (5 bases). The CDR3 contains 14 residues. Trimming shortened V by 3 bases and J by 8 bases, and 16 bases separated the two germline ends. Germline lookup yields CDR1 SEHNR and CDR2 FQNEAQ (reference sequence). CDR3 sequence reads: CASSLGGSAGGYTF. The CDR3 DNA follows: TGTGCCAGCAGCTTGGGGGGGTCCGCGGGCGGCTACACCTTC.

The gene calls are TRBV10-3 and TRBJ2-7, with 8 bases fitting TRBD2. The V and J ends lost 4 bases and 4 bases, in that order; junction bases with no gene match: 6. The CDR3 loop spans 14 amino acids. Germline V gene sequence: CDR1 ENHRY, CDR2 SYGVKD. The CDR3 DNA is TGTGCCATCAGTGCGGGGGGGGTAATTTACGAGCAGTACTTC. Translated, it gives CAISAGGVIYEQYF.

This clone counts as medium-sized. The chain employs TRBV10-3 and TRBJ1-5, with unresolved D. The germline V and J ends were trimmed by 2 bases and 7 bases, with 12 bases remaining between them. Per germline, CDR1 ENHRY and CDR2 SYGVKD. CDR3 size: 14 residues. The CDR3 loop reads CAISEVSGGQPQHF. The CDR3 coding sequence is TGTGCCATCAGTGAGGTATCGGGTGGGCAGCCCCAGCATTTT.

The chain employs TRBV12-3 or TRBV12-4 and TRBJ2-7, with D possibly being TRBD2 (6 bases). The CDR3 has 12 residues. V was shortened by 7 bases and J by 3 bases, with 10 bases between the two germline ends. CDR3 sequence: CASKGLIYEQYF. The CDR3 nucleotides read TGTGCCAGCAAGGGACTCATCTACGAGCAGTACTTC.

The chain has TRBV19 and TRBJ2-1; a weak D match, TRBD1 (6 bases). This CDR3 is built from 14 residues. V lost 3 bases, J lost 4 bases, and 10 bases lay in between. The V gene's germline CDR1 is LNHDA and CDR2 SQIVND (reference sequence). CDR3: CASSILTGYNEQFF. The CDR3 DNA is TGTGCCAGTAGTATCCTCACAGGGTACAATGAGCAGTTCTTC.

The chain is built from TRBV12-3 or TRBV12-4 and TRBJ2-7; tentatively, D is TRBD1 or TRBD2 (5 bases each). This CDR3 has 13 residues. With 6 bases removed from V and 3 bases from J, the gap between germline ends came to 12 bases. The chain's CDR3 is CASSPRGYYEQYF. The CDR3 DNA is TGTGCCAGCAGCCCCCGGGGCTACTACGAGCAGTACTTC.